The 30 T cell receptor beta chains in this list originate from one sample, sequenced in a study of beta chain features in type 1 diabetes. The isolated RNA, all of it, was reverse transcribed, so expressed TCRB transcripts were what got sequenced. TCRdb keeps only in-frame clones here, not all; method: immunoSEQ multiplex PCR. In the table there are 150,000 to 200,000 clones, roughly 60% of which are singletons. These TCRs' antigens remain unknown. Overall study findings and caveats: TCRB CDR3s were moderately but significantly shorter in Type 1 diabetes patients in all four CD4+ subsets.

Sequenced material: naive CD4+ T cells from blood. The receptors come from a man aged 30 to 39 with type 1 diabetes.

The chain links TRBV9 to TRBJ2-3; D is undetermined. Germline loops: CDR1 SGDLS, CDR2 YYNGEE. The V gene lost 0 bases and the J gene lost 0 bases, with 8 bases spanning the gap. This CDR3 contains 15 residues. CDR3 region: CASSVARSSTDTQYF. CDR3 DNA: TGTGCCAGCAGCGTAGCCCGTTCTAGCACAGATACGCAGTATTTT.

V is TRBV29-1 and J is TRBJ2-2; no reliable D call. Germline values: CDR1 SQVTM, CDR2 ANQGSEA. The CDR3 loop spans 13 amino acids. With 3 bases removed from V and 4 bases from J, the gap between germline ends came to 9 bases. Here the CDR3 reads CSVDLLSTGELFF. The DNA for the CDR3 is TGCAGCGTTGATCTACTAAGCACCGGGGAGCTGTTTTTT.

The DNA of the CDR3 is TGCAGCGTTGGTCGGGACAGCAATCAGCCCCAGCATTTT. Its protein product is CSVGRDSNQPQHF. This chain joins TRBV29-1 and TRBJ1-5; tentative D call: TRBD1 (5 bases). The V gene's germline CDR1 is SQVTM and CDR2 ANQGSEA. The V and J ends lost 4 bases and 1 base respectively, with 8 bases between them. The CDR3 consists of 13 residues.

The V and J genes are TRBV7-9 and TRBJ2-7; TRBD2 might be the D (6 bases). The V gene lost 2 bases and the J gene lost 5 bases, with 13 bases spanning the gap. The CDR3 loop spans 14 amino acids. Germline loops: CDR1 SEHNR, CDR2 FQNEAQ (reference sequence). CDR3 residues: CASSLRPSGDEQYF. CDR3 coding DNA: TGTGCCAGCAGCTTAAGACCGTCGGGGGACGAGCAGTACTTC. Using reference TRBV7-9 and TRBJ2-7 for the parts outside the CDR3, the full variable domain is DTGVSQNPRHKITKRGQNVTFRCDPISEHNRLYWYRQTLGQGPEFLTYFQNEAQLEKSRLLSDRFSAERPKGSFSTLEIQRTEQGDSAMYLCASSLRPSGDEQYFGPGTRLTVT.

The rearrangement uses TRBV29-1 and TRBJ1-1; D ambiguous. The CDR3 runs 12 residues. Trimming removed 5 bases at V and 3 bases at J, with 10 bases between. Looked up from germline, CDR1 is SQVTM and CDR2 is ANQGSEA. CDR3 nucleotide sequence: TGCAGCGTTAAACGGGGTGACACTGAAGCTTTCTTT. Amino acids: CSVKRGDTEAFF.

This chain uses TRBV30 with TRBJ2-5, with D possibly being TRBD1 (6 bases). This CDR3 is 14 amino acids long. Trimming cost V 2 bases and J 1 base, with 11 bases left between them. The germline V gene has CDR1 GTSNPN and CDR2 SVGIG (reference sequence). The CDR3 region is CAWSTGQGQETQYF. Here the CDR3 DNA reads TGTGCCTGGAGTACAGGGCAGGGCCAAGAGACCCAGTACTTC.

J is TRBJ1-2 and V is TRBV6-1, with a possible D match to TRBD1 (6 bases). CDR1 and CDR2 from the germline V gene are MNHNS and SASEGT. V was trimmed by 6 bases and J by 6 bases, leaving 14 bases between them. The CDR3 consists of 13 residues. The CDR3 region is CASRMTGKDGYTF. The CDR3 bases are TGTGCCAGCAGGATGACAGGAAAGGATGGCTACACCTTC.

V is TRBV29-1 and J is TRBJ1-2; D is ambiguous. Trimming removed 5 bases from V and 3 bases from J, with 10 bases in between. The germline V gene encodes CDR1 SQVTM and CDR2 ANQGSEA. The CDR3 is 12 amino acids. CDR3 DNA: TGCAGCGTTCTGGCAGGAGACTATGGCTACACCTTC. Residues: CSVLAGDYGYTF.

The genes are TRBV29-1 and TRBJ1-4, with 9 bases matching TRBD1. The CDR3 is 13 residues long. The germline CDR1 and CDR2 sequences are SQVTM and ANQGSEA. Trimming removed 6 bases from V and 6 bases from J; junction bases left unmatched: 5. The DNA for the CDR3 is TGCAGCGTCCGGGACAGGGCGGATGAAAAACTGTTTTTT. The encoded protein is CSVRDRADEKLFF.

The chain joins TRBV29-1 to TRBJ1-4; D gene unclear. Germline V gives CDR1 SQVTM, CDR2 ANQGSEA. V shed 6 bases and J shed 8 bases, with 7 bases lying between them. CDR3 length: 10 residues. The CDR3 DNA is TGCAGCGTGCTTAAGGAAAAACTGTTTTTT. This codes for CSVLKEKLFF.

The chain carries TRBV7-2 and TRBJ2-5; the D gene could be TRBD1 or TRBD2 (5 bases each). CDR1 and CDR2 (germline): SGHTA, FQGNSA. V was clipped by 5 bases and J by 4 bases, with 23 bases between them. The CDR3 sequence is 17 residues long. Here the CDR3 DNA reads TGTGCCAGCAGCCTTATCCGGGACGTCGCAACCTCAGAGACCCAGTACTTC. Its translation is CASSLIRDVATSETQYF.

The chain combines TRBV4-3 with TRBJ2-3; the match to TRBD2 covers 13 bases. V shed 6 bases, J shed 5 bases, and the junction held 8 bases outside the gene matches. The CDR3 has 16 amino acids. Germline assignment: CDR1 LGHNA and CDR2 YSLEER. CDR3 region: CASSPGLAGALDTQYF. CDR3 DNA sequence: TGCGCCAGCAGTCCCGGACTAGCGGGGGCGTTAGATACGCAGTATTTT.

V usage is TRBV15 and J usage is TRBJ2-7; 7 bases line up with TRBD1. The ends lost 1 base at V and 3 bases at J; junction bases unmatched: 12. CDR3 size: 17 residues. Germline V gives CDR1 LNHNV, CDR2 YYDKDF (reference sequence). The CDR3 DNA is TGTGCCACCAGCAGAGCCAGGGACAGTAGGAACAGCTACGAGCAGTACTTC. It yields the protein CATSRARDSRNSYEQYF.

This chain joins TRBV7-2 and TRBJ2-5; 13 nucleotides line up with TRBD2. Trimming at V came to 6 bases and at J to 2 bases, leaving 3 bases not matched to a gene. Germline V CDR1 and CDR2: SGHTA, FQGNSA. The CDR3 length is 15 residues. The CDR3 coding sequence is TGTGCCAGCAGGCGACTAGCGGGGGGACAAGAGACCCAGTACTTC. This translates into CASRRLAGGQETQYF.

The chain is built from TRBV7-2 and TRBJ2-5, with TRBD2 identical over 13 bases. The CDR3 extends over 16 amino acids. CDR1 and CDR2 from the germline V gene are SGHTA and FQGNSA. V lost 4 bases and J lost 1; bases outside the gene matches: 3. The CDR3 bases are TGTGCCAGCAGCTCCAGACTAGCGGGGGGCCAAGAGACCCAGTACTTC. Protein sequence: CASSSRLAGGQETQYF.

This clone was counted only a few times. The J gene is TRBJ2-5, the V gene TRBV7-9; D ambiguous. Trimming cost V 6 bases and J 5 bases, with 4 bases left between them. The CDR3 contains 10 residues. Germline V gene data show CDR1 as SEHNR and CDR2 as FQNEAQ (reference sequence). The CDR3 reads CASREETQYF. The CDR3 coding sequence is TGTGCCAGCAGGGAGGAGACCCAGTACTTC.

The chain employs TRBV10-3 and TRBJ2-2; D gene uncertain. The CDR3 sequence is 15 residues long. Germline CDR1 reads ENHRY; CDR2 reads SYGVKD. Trimming shortened V by 2 bases and J by 2 bases, and 9 bases separated the two germline ends. The CDR3 sequence: CAISEKTVNTGELFF. The CDR3 bases are TGTGCCATCAGTGAGAAGACGGTAAACACCGGGGAGCTGTTTTTT.

This rearrangement joins TRBV13 to TRBJ1-1; D unresolved. The ends were cut back, 0 bases at V and 10 bases at J, with 9 bases in the middle. Per the germline V gene, CDR1 is PRHDT and CDR2 is FYEKMQ (reference sequence). The CDR3 runs to 12 residues. CDR3 sequence (DNA): TGTGCCAGCAGCTTAGGCCCGAGAGCAGCTTTCTTT. This codes for CASSLGPRAAFF.

The chain combines TRBV9 with TRBJ2-7, with a weak D call TRBD1 (6 bases). V was clipped by 2 bases and J by 4 bases, with 13 bases between them. This CDR3 comprises 14 residues. Germline loops: CDR1 SGDLS, CDR2 YYNGEE. This chain's CDR3 is CASSVSGDTYEQYF. The CDR3 nucleotides read TGTGCCAGCAGCGTTTCAGGGGATACGTACGAGCAGTACTTC. The entire variable domain, with the rest obtained from reference TRBV9 and TRBJ2-7, is as follows: DSGVTQTPKHLITATGQRVTLRCSPRSGDLSVYWYQQSLDQGLQFLIQYYNGEERAKGNILERFSAQQFPDLHSELNLSSLELGDSALYFCASSVSGDTYEQYFGPGTRLTVT.

V gene TRBV29-1 combines with J gene TRBJ1-3; D is undetermined. This CDR3 region has 12 residues. Germline V lookup: CDR1 SQVTM, CDR2 ANQGSEA. Trimming took off 6 bases at V and 0 bases at J, with 6 bases between the two ends. The CDR3 bases are TGCAGCGTGAGGGTCTCTGGAAACACCATATATTTT. This encodes CSVRVSGNTIYF.

The chain recombines TRBV20-1 with TRBJ2-7; 7 positions agree with TRBD1. V lost 7 bases, J lost 2 bases, and 2 bases stayed unmatched. Germline lookup yields CDR1 DFQATT and CDR2 SNEGSKA (reference sequence). The CDR3 has 11 amino acids. For the CDR3, the DNA is TGCAGTGTAGGGACAGCCTACGAGCAGTACTTC. Translation: CSVGTAYEQYF.

In its sample, this clone was seen once. The sample has other DNA sequences that encode this CDR3 too. The chain combines TRBV5-6 with TRBJ1-1, with no clear D. The V gene's germline CDR1 is SGHDT and CDR2 YYEEEE. The CDR3 has 13 amino acids. The ends were cut back, 1 base at V and 1 base at J, with 5 bases in the middle. CDR3 DNA: TGTGCCAGCAGCTTGCAAGGGAACACTGAAGCTTTCTTT. Protein sequence: CASSLQGNTEAFF. Based on the CDR3 plus reference TRBV5-6 and TRBJ1-1, the full variable domain is DAGVTQSPTHLIKTRGQQVTLRCSPKSGHDTVSWYQQALGQGPQFIFQYYEEEERQRGNFPDRFSGHQFPNYSSELNVNALLLGDSALYLCASSLQGNTEAFFGQGTRLTVV.

V is TRBV9 and J is TRBJ2-2; 8 positions agree with TRBD1. The CDR3 covers 18 residues. V shed 4 bases and J 2 bases; nucleotides not matched to a gene: 13. CDR1 is SGDLS and CDR2 is YYNGEE in the germline V gene. The CDR3: CASSPSTGANPNTGELFF. The CDR3 DNA follows: TGTGCCAGCAGCCCATCGACAGGGGCCAATCCTAACACCGGGGAGCTGTTTTTT.

CDR3 protein: CASSVSTSETQYF. The CDR3, as DNA: TGTGCCAGCAGCGTCTCGACTAGCGAGACCCAGTACTTC. The chain is built from TRBV7-9 and TRBJ2-5; 7 bases fit TRBD2. This CDR3 is built from 13 residues. Germline CDR1 reads SEHNR; CDR2 reads FQNEAQ (reference sequence). V shed 5 bases, J shed 5 bases, and the junction held 5 bases outside the gene matches.

V is TRBV4-3 and J is TRBJ2-3, with 13 bases matching TRBD2. Trimming took 3 bases from V and 4 from J; bases not matched to a gene: 4. The germline CDR1 and CDR2 sequences are LGHNA and YSLEER. This CDR3 comprises 16 residues. The CDR3: CASSQGTSGVADTQYF. The DNA for the CDR3 is TGCGCCAGCAGCCAGGGGACTAGCGGGGTCGCAGATACGCAGTATTTT.

The rearrangement joins TRBV10-3 to TRBJ2-1; tentatively, D is TRBD2 (6 bases). The CDR3 covers 15 residues. Germline V CDR1 and CDR2: ENHRY, SYGVKD. V was pared by 0 bases and J by 5 bases, with 11 bases between. The CDR3 protein is CAISESGRENNEQFF. The CDR3 bases are TGTGCCATCAGTGAGTCGGGACGGGAGAACAATGAGCAGTTCTTC.

There are a few counts of this clone. This chain uses TRBV29-1 with TRBJ2-5; 7 nucleotides match TRBD1. The CDR3 is 11 amino acids. V lost 7 bases and J lost 4; bases outside the gene matches: 3. CDR1 and CDR2 (germline): SQVTM, ANQGSEA. The CDR3 protein is CSATGLETQYF. The CDR3, as DNA: TGCAGCGCGACAGGGTTAGAGACCCAGTACTTC. The complete variable domain, with remaining parts taken from reference TRBV29-1 and TRBJ2-5, reads SAVISQKPSRDICQRGTSLTIQCQVDSQVTMMFWYRQQPGQSLTLIATANQGSEATYESGFVIDKFPISRPNLTFSTLTVSNMSPEDSSIYLCSATGLETQYFGPGTRLLVL.

V gene TRBV10-2 combines with J gene TRBJ1-6, with D perhaps TRBD1 (5 bases). V was cut by 3 bases and J by 10 bases, with 19 bases left in between. Germline-derived CDR1 and CDR2 are WSHSY and SAAADI. CDR3 length: 16 amino acids. In nucleotides, the CDR3 is TGCGCCAGCAGTGATCTCGGGGGGATGGGGTGGTCACCCCTCCACTTT. Its translation is CASSDLGGMGWSPLHF.

This clone came up once. The V and J genes are TRBV29-1 and TRBJ2-3, with D uncertain. Germline values: CDR1 SQVTM, CDR2 ANQGSEA. This CDR3 has 14 residues. Trimming took off 0 bases at V and 1 base at J, with 8 bases between the two ends. As DNA, the CDR3 is TGCAGCGTTGAAGAAGTGGCGGGCACAGATACGCAGTATTTT. Encoded protein: CSVEEVAGTDTQYF.

The V gene is TRBV29-1, the J gene TRBJ1-3; D is unresolved. Germline assignment: CDR1 SQVTM and CDR2 ANQGSEA. V lost 3 bases to trimming and J lost 0 bases, with 6 bases between them. The CDR3 length is 13 residues. The CDR3 region has the DNA TGCAGCGTTGACGTGGACTCTGGAAACACCATATATTTT. This translates into CSVDVDSGNTIYF.